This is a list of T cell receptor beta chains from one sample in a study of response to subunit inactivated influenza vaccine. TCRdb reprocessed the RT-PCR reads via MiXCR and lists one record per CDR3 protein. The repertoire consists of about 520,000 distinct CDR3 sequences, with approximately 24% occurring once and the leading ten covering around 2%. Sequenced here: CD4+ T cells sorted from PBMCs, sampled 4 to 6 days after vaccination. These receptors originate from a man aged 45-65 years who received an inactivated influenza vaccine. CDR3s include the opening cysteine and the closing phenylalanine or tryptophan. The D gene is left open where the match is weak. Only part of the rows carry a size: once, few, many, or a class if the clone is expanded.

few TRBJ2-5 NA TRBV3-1 TGTGCCAGCAGCCAAAGGGGACAAGAGACCCAGTACTTC CASSQRGQETQYF
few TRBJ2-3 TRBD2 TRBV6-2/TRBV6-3 TGTGCCAGCAGTCCAGGGCCGGGACTAGCGGGAGTCCTAAGAGACACAGATACGCAGTATTTT CASSPGPGLAGVLRDTDTQYF
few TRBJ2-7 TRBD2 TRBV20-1 TGCAGTGCTAGGGGACTAGCGGTGTACGAGCAGTACTTC CSARGLAVYEQYF
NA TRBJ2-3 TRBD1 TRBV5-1 TGCGCCAGCAGCACGACTTCGGACAGGGGGGCAGGTAGTGGGCAGTATTTT CASSTTSDRGAGSGQYF
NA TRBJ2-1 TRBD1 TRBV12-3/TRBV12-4 TGTGCCAGCGGCTACACAGGGGGCGCGAACAATGAGCAGTTCTTC CASGYTGGANNEQFF
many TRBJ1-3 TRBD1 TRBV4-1 TGCGCCAGCAGCCAAGATAGGACAGGGGGCGGAAACACCATATATTTT CASSQDRTGGGNTIYF
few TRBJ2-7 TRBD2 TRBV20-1 TGCAGTGCTAGACTAGCGGGCGCGGAGTCGCGGGAGCAGTACTTC CSARLAGAESREQYF
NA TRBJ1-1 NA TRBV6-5 TGTGCCAGCAGTTACAGGGTCCCATTGAACACTGAAGCTTTCTTT CASSYRVPLNTEAFF
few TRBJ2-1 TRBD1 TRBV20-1 TGCAGTGCTAAATCCCTTACAGGGGGCCTCCATGAGCAGTTCTTC CSAKSLTGGLHEQFF
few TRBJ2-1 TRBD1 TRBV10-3 TGTGCCATCGACAGGGGTCCACCTATCAATGAGCAGTTCTTC CAIDRGPPINEQFF
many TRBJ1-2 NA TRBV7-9 TGTGCCAGCAGCGACCGGGACGGTAACTATGGCTACACCTTC CASSDRDGNYGYTF
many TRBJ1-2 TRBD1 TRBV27 TGTGCCAGCAGTTTCGGACGAGGACAGGGTAGGGATGGCTACACCTTC CASSFGRGQGRDGYTF
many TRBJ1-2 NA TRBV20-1 TGCAGTGTCCATGACTATGGCTACACCTTC CSVHDYGYTF
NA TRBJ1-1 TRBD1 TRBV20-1 TGCAGTGCTAGAGTGCCAGGGGGCCACACTGAAGCTTTCTTT CSARVPGGHTEAFF
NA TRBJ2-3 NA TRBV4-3 TGCGCCAGCAGCCAAGATGGGGGTGTAGATACGCAGTATTTT CASSQDGGVDTQYF
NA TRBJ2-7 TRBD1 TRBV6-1 TGTGCCAGCATTCCAACAGGGGGGTCGAAGCAGTACTTC CASIPTGGSKQYF
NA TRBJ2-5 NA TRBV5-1 TGCGCCAGCAGCCGCGGGACTGACCAAGAGACCCAGTACTTC CASSRGTDQETQYF
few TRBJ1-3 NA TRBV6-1 TGTGCCAGCAGCCCATCCTGGTCATCTGGAAACACCATATATTTT CASSPSWSSGNTIYF
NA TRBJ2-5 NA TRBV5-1 TGCGCCAGCAGCTCAGGGGCAGGGTTCGAGACCCAGTACTTC CASSSGAGFETQYF
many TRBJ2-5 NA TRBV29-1 TGCAGCGTTGATCGGGGCGTGGAGACCCAGTACTTC CSVDRGVETQYF
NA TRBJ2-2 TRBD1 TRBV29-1 TGCAGCGGTCAGGGGGAGTACACCGGGGAGCTGTTTTTT CSGQGEYTGELFF
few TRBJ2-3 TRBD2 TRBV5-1 TGCGCCAGCAGCTTGGTGGCCGGGAGGACCACAGATACGCAGTATTTT CASSLVAGRTTDTQYF
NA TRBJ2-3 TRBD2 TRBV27 TGTGCCAGCAGTATATCCGGGACTAGCGGGGGGGATACGCAGTATTTT CASSISGTSGGDTQYF